Following are 15 T cell receptor beta chains from one sample sequenced in a study of T cell responses to AZD1222 COVID-19 vaccine. TCRdb's copy holds only in-frame clones and misses some; the assay was immunoSEQ multiplex PCR. The sample lists about 110,000 clones; more than 70% were seen once. Sequences were derived from peripheral blood, sampled on day 0 of MenACWY control vaccination. These receptors were collected from an adult in good health.

The chain couples TRBV6-5 to TRBJ1-2, with D perhaps TRBD1 (5 bases). There are 12 residues in the CDR3. Germline CDR1 reads MNHEY; CDR2 reads SVGAGI. The V and J ends lost 6 bases and 6 bases respectively, with 11 bases between them. Here the CDR3 reads CASRSRGDGYTF. CDR3 in DNA: TGTGCCAGCAGAAGCCGGGGGGATGGCTACACCTTC.

The CDR3 DNA follows: TGTGCCAGCGGGGGCTCTGGAAACACCATATATTTT. Its translation is CASGGSGNTIYF. The genes are TRBV2 and TRBJ1-3, with D maybe TRBD1 (5 bases). V lost 8 bases and J lost 0, with 5 bases in between. CDR3 size: 12 residues. The germline V gene encodes CDR1 SNHLY and CDR2 FYNNEI.

The DNA for the CDR3 is TGCGCCAGCAGCTTGGCCGTCGCAGGGGTTCGCGAGCAGTACTTC. Protein: CASSLAVAGVREQYF. The chain combines TRBV5-1 with TRBJ2-7, with TRBD1 as a possible D gene (6 bases). CDR3 length: 15 amino acids. Per the germline V gene, CDR1 is SGHRS and CDR2 is YFSETQ. Between the trimmed V and J ends, which lost 0 bases and 6 bases, there was a span of 16 bases.

This clone has a single count. V usage is TRBV15 and J usage is TRBJ1-2, with TRBD1 as a possible D gene (5 bases). CDR3 length: 14 residues. Between the trimmed V and J ends, which lost 0 bases and 3 bases, there was a span of 8 bases. CDR1 is LNHNV and CDR2 is YYDKDF in the germline V gene (reference sequence). The CDR3 DNA reads TGTGCCACCAGCAGAGAGAGGGGCGACTATGGCTACACCTTC. Translating gives CATSRERGDYGYTF.

The rearrangement joins TRBV4-2 to TRBJ2-3, with TRBD1 matching over 12 bases. The CDR3 loop spans 15 amino acids. After removal of 1 base from V and 7 bases from J, the junction contained 3 bases not matched to a gene. Germline V lookup: CDR1 LGHNA, CDR2 YNFKEQ. The CDR3 DNA follows: TGTGCCAGCAGCCAAGGGGACAGGGGGCGGAATACGCAGTATTTT. Protein product: CASSQGDRGRNTQYF.

This chain connects TRBV11-2 to TRBJ2-1, with D tentatively TRBD1 or TRBD2 (5 bases each). Germline V gene data show CDR1 as SGHAT and CDR2 as FQNNGV. The V and J ends lost 1 base and 0 bases respectively, with 10 bases between them. CDR3 length: 16 residues. The CDR3 DNA is TGTGCCAGCAGCTTAGGGCCGGGGCACTCCTACAATGAGCAGTTCTTC. This sequence encodes CASSLGPGHSYNEQFF.

This chain connects TRBV19 to TRBJ2-1; 16 nucleotides match TRBD2. V was pared by 1 base and J by 3 bases, with 6 bases of the junction left unmatched. Germline values: CDR1 LNHDA, CDR2 SQIVND (reference sequence). The CDR3 extends over 19 amino acids. CDR3: CASSIAGTSGGAGYNEQFF. DNA of the CDR3: TGTGCCAGTAGTATAGCCGGGACTAGCGGGGGGGCCGGCTACAATGAGCAGTTCTTC.

The chain links TRBV7-2 to TRBJ1-2; D not resolved. V lost 3 bases and J lost 4, with 3 bases in between. Germline V gene lookup returns CDR1 SGHTA and CDR2 FQGNSA. This CDR3 is 11 amino acids long. The CDR3 is CASSLVYGYTF. As DNA, the CDR3 is TGTGCCAGCAGCTTGGTCTATGGCTACACCTTC. Full variable domain (rest looked up from reference TRBV7-2 and TRBJ1-2): GAGVSQSPSNKVTEKGKDVELRCDPISGHTALYWYRQSLGQGLEFLIYFQGNSAPDKSGLPSDRFSAERTGGSVSTLTIQRTQQEDSAVYLCASSLVYGYTFGSGTRLTVV.

V and J are TRBV14 and TRBJ1-6; D is ambiguous. Deletions cut 4 bases from V and 8 bases from J, with 21 bases between. Germline loops: CDR1 SGHDN, CDR2 FVKESK. CDR3 size: 17 residues. The CDR3 reads CASSPDRPGEGHSPLHF. The DNA of the CDR3 is TGTGCCAGCAGCCCCGACCGACCGGGAGAAGGCCATTCACCCCTCCACTTT.

The V call is TRBV7-3, the J call TRBJ2-3; D not resolved. CDR3 length equals 15 residues. Germline V lookup: CDR1 SGHTA, CDR2 FQGTGA. The ends were cut back, 4 bases at V and 0 bases at J, with 11 bases in the middle. The CDR3 loop reads CASSWQAPSTDTQYF. CDR3 DNA: TGTGCCAGCAGCTGGCAGGCACCTAGCACAGATACGCAGTATTTT.

The J gene is TRBJ1-2, the V gene TRBV6-5; D is perhaps TRBD1 (5 bases). V lost 7 bases and J lost 4, with 7 bases in between. CDR1 MNHEY and CDR2 SVGAGI come from the germline V gene. CDR3 size: 11 residues. CDR3 DNA sequence: TGTGCCAGCATCCAGGGCTATGGCTACACCTTC. Amino acids: CASIQGYGYTF.

This chain uses TRBV19 with TRBJ2-7, with a possible D match to TRBD1 (6 bases). Germline V gene data show CDR1 as LNHDA and CDR2 as SQIVND (reference sequence). The CDR3 runs 14 residues. V was trimmed by 4 bases and J by 6 bases, leaving 16 bases between them. The CDR3 DNA follows: TGTGCCAGTAGTACCAACAGGGCTCGAGGCGAGCAGTACTTC. It codes for CASSTNRARGEQYF.

The J gene is TRBJ2-1, the V gene TRBV6-2 or TRBV6-3, with D perhaps matching TRBD1 or TRBD2 (6 bases each). This CDR3 contains 14 residues. V dropped 4 bases and J dropped 8 bases, with 15 bases sitting between them. Germline CDR1 reads MNHEY; CDR2 reads SVGEGT. The CDR3 DNA follows: TGTGCCAGCAGTTTAGGGGGGCGTAGGGATGAGCAGTTCTTC. Translating gives CASSLGGRRDEQFF.

The gene calls are TRBV7-9 and TRBJ2-2, with TRBD1 matching 7 bases. The CDR3 runs 14 residues. Germline V lookup: CDR1 SEHNR, CDR2 FQNEAQ (reference sequence). The junction had 5 bases not matched to a gene; V was cut back by 7 bases and J by 3 bases. The CDR3 sequence: CASNRDRHTGELFF. Written as DNA, the CDR3 is TGTGCCAGCAACCGGGACAGACACACCGGGGAGCTGTTTTTT.

V usage is TRBV9 and J usage is TRBJ2-7; no definite D call. Trimming took 6 bases from V and 0 from J, leaving 7 bases between them. The CDR3 extends over 12 amino acids. CDR1 and CDR2 (germline): SGDLS, YYNGEE. The CDR3 DNA reads TGTGCCAGCAATGACGGCTCCTACGAGCAGTACTTC. Translating it yields CASNDGSYEQYF.